This paragraph covers one TCR beta chain sequence. It has no known antigen specificity. A much larger clone sits a single nucleotide away, making a read error possible. These data belong to a study of identical twins (dated by TCRdb to the mid-2010s). About the investigation overall: TCR alpha and beta repertoires from monozygotic twins, unrelated adults of various ages and cord blood were deep-sequenced to test whether fetal clonotypes persist. Replicate twin experiments were performed at different times using different library preparation protocols to rule out contamination. Paper-wide results and their limitations: Out-of-frame TCR alpha sharing in monozygotic twins was systematically underestimated by recombination models, whereas sharing between unrelated individuals was in agreement with the recombination models. Invariant T cells such as MAIT and iNKT could partly confound zero-insertion analyses, although diverse VJ usage argued against such confounding for most clonotypes. Compared with coincidental sharing between unrelated individuals, an excess of low generation-probability sequences was observed among out-of-frame TCR alpha sequences shared between twins. Excess twin sharing in beta out-of-frame sequences was weaker because fewer shared sequences lowered the signal-to-noise ratio. Abundant cord blood beta clonotypes carried fewer insertions; young adult naive repertoires showed a weaker similar trend, while memory repertoires showed none. Because the same donors could not be followed over many years, the conclusions relied on cross-sectional statistical analysis.

The library was produced with 5' RACE. The run used an Illumina HiSeq 2000. Template switching added a universal primer binding site, and the final cDNA carried a unique molecular identifier that allowed TCR cDNA molecules to be counted accurately. First-strand cDNA for TCR alpha and beta chains was synthesized from specific primers in the conserved constant-segment region. To control for contamination, every cDNA library carried two barcodes: a SMART-Mk sample barcode plus Illumina barcodes. Two successive PCR steps introduced TruSeq adapter sequences along with Illumina sample barcodes. Sequencing of the TCR alpha and beta cDNA libraries was done on the Illumina HiSeq platform using custom primers. As for the authors' bioinformatics: Raw reads were processed with MiGEC to extract unique molecular identifiers, and MiXCR was used to determine CDR3 positions. For each individual, recombination models were inferred using an EM algorithm with the repgenHMM and IGoR tools. The tcR package in R was used for shared clonotype analysis, with sharing normalized by the product of cloneset sizes. Out-of-frame nonproductive sequences were analyzed to study raw recombination free of thymic and clonal selection effects. The public reads were run again by TCRdb, first through fastp at Q25 and then through MiXCR, and only productive beta chains were kept. For every CDR3 protein sequence, its rows merge into one entry that carries the most common genes and DNA. These V and J calls originate from TCRdb's pipeline instead of the authors' own analysis. The sample profile shows some 1,700,000 distinct CDR3 sequences; under 35% of them were found once. Approximately 0.29% of the sample is held by the ten biggest clonotypes.

Every donor was a healthy Caucasian. Via the germline V gene, CDR1 is MDHEN and CDR2 SYDVKM. The CDR3 spans 10 residues, from the cysteine through the phenylalanine. Of the read, only the CDR3 DNA is kept; its 30 bases are in frame from base 1. This TCR came from a newborn girl in good health. Sequences were obtained from cord blood. Recombination joined TRBV28 with TRBJ2-1, with TRBD1 as a weak D call on 6 bases. In nucleotide form, the sequence is TGTGCCAGCGGGGGCAATGGGCAGTTCTTC. Translated, this gives CASGGNGQFF.